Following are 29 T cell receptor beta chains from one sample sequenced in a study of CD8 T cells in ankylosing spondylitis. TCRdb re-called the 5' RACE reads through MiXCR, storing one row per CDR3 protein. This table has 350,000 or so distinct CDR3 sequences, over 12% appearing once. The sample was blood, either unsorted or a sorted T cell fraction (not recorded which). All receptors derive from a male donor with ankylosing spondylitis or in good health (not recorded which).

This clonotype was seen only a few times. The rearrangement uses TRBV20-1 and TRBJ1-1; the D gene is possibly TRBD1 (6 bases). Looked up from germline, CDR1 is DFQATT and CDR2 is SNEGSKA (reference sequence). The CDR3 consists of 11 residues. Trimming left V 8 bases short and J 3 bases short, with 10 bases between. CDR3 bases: TGCAGTCCTGCAGGGGACACTGAAGCTTTCTTT. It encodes CSPAGDTEAFF.

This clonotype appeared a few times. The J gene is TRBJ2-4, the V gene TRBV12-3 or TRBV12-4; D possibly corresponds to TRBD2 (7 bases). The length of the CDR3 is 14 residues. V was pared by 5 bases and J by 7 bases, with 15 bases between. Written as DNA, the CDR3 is TGTGCCAGCAGTCCCGGAGGGGGGGTCAACATTCAGTACTTC. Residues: CASSPGGGVNIQYF.

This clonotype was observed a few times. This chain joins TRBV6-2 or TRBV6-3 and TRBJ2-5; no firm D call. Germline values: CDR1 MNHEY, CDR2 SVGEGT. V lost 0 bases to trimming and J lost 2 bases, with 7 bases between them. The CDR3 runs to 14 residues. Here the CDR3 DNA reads TGTGCCAGCAGTTACTCGAAGCTTCAAGAGACCCAGTACTTC. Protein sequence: CASSYSKLQETQYF.

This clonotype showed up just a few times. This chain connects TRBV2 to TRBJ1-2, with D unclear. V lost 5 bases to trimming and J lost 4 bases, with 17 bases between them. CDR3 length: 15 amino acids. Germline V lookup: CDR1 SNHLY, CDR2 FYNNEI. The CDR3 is CASSPSTPASYGYTF. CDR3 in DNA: TGTGCCAGCAGTCCTTCGACGCCAGCCAGCTATGGCTACACCTTC. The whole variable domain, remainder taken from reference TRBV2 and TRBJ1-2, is EPEVTQTPSHQVTQMGQEVILRCVPISNHLYFYWYRQILGQKVEFLVSFYNNEISEKSEIFDDQFSVERPDGSNFTLKIRSTKLEDSAMYFCASSPSTPASYGYTFGSGTRLTVV.

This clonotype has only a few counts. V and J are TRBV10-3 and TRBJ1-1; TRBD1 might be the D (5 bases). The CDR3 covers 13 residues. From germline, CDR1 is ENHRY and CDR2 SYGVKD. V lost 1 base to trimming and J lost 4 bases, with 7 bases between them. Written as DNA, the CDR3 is TGTGCCATCAGTGAGTGGAGGGGCACTGAAGCTTTCTTT. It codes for CAISEWRGTEAFF.

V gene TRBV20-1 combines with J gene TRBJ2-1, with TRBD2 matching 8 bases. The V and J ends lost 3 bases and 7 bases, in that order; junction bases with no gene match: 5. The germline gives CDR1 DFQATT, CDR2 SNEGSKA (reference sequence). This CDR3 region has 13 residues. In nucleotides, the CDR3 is TGCAGTGCTAGGGGCTCTAGCGGGAATGAGCAGTTCTTC. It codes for CSARGSSGNEQFF.

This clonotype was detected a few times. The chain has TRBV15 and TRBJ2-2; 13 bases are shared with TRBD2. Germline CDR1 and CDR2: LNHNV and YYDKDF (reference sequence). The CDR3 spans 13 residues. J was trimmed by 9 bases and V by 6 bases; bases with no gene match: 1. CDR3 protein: CATRGLAGRELFF. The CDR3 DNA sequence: TGTGCCACCAGGGGACTAGCGGGACGGGAGCTGTTTTTT.

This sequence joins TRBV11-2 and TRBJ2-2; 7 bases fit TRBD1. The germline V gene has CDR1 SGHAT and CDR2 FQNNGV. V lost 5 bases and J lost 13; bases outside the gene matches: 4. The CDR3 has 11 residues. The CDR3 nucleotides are TGTGCCAGCAGCCATGACAGGGTGCTGTTTTTT. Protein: CASSHDRVLFF.

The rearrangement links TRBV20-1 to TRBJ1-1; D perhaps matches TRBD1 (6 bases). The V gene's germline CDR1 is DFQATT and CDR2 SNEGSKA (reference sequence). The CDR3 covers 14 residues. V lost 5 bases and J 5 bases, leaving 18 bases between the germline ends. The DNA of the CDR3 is TGCAGTGCTCCACTGTTGGGAGGGGGGACTGAAGCTTTCTTT. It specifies CSAPLLGGGTEAFF.

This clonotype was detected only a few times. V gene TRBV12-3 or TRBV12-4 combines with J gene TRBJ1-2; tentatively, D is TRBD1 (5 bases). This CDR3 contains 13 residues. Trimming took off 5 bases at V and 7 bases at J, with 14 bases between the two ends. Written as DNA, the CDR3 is TGTGCCAGCAGTCCGCTACTCACAGGTGGCTACACCTTC. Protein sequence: CASSPLLTGGYTF.

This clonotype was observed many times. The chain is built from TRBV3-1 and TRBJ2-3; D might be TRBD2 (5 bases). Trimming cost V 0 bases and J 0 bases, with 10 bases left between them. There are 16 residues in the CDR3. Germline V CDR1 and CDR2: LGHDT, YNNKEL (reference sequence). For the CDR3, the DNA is TGTGCCAGCAGCCAAGAAGGAGGCCTGAGCACAGATACGCAGTATTTT. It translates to CASSQEGGLSTDTQYF.

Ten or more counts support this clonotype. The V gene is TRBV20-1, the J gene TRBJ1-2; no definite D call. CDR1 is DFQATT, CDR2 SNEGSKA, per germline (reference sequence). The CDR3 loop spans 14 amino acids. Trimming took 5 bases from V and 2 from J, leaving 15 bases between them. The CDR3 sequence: CSAGPGSVNYGYTF. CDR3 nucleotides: TGCAGTGCTGGCCCCGGCTCAGTAAACTATGGCTACACCTTC.

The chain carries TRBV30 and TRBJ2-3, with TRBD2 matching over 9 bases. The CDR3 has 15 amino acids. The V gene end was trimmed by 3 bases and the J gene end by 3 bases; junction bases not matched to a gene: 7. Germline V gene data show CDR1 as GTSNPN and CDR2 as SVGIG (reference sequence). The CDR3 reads CAWRLAGGPTDTQYF. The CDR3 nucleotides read TGTGCCTGGAGGTTGGCGGGAGGGCCAACAGATACGCAGTATTTT.

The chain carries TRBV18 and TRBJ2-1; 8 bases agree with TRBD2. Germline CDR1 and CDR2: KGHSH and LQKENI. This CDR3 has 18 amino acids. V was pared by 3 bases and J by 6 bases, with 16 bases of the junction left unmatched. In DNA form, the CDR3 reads TGTGCCAGCTCACCCTCTCACTCGGCAGCGGGAGAGGCCAATGAGCAGTTCTTC. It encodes CASSPSHSAAGEANEQFF.

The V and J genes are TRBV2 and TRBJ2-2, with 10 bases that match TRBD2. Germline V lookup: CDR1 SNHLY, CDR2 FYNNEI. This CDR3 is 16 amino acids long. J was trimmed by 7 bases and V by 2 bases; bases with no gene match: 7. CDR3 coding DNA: TGTGCCAGCAGTGAAACCGCTAGCGGGAGTGGCGGGGAGCTGTTTTTT. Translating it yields CASSETASGSGGELFF.

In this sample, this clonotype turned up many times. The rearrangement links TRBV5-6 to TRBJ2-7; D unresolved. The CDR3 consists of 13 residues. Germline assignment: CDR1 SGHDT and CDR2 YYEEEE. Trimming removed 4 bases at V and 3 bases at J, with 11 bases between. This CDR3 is CASSRRVFYEQYF. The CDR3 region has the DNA TGTGCCAGCAGCCGAAGGGTCTTCTACGAGCAGTACTTC.

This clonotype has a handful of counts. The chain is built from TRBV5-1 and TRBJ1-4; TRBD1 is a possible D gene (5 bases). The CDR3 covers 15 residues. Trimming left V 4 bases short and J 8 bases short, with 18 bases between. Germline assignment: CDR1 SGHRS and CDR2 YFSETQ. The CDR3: CASSPQGRSYEKLFF. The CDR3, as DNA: TGCGCCAGCAGCCCCCAGGGCAGATCTTACGAAAAACTGTTTTTT. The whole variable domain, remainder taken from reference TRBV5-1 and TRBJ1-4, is KAGVTQTPRYLIKTRGQQVTLSCSPISGHRSVSWYQQTPGQGLQFLFEYFSETQRNKGNFPGRFSGRQFSNSRSEMNVSTLELGDSALYLCASSPQGRSYEKLFFGSGTQLSVL.

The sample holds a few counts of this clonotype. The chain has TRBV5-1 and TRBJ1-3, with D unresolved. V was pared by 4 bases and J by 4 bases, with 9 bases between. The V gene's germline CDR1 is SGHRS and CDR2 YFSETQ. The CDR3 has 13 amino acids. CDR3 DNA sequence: TGCGCCAGCAGCGAGTTCCTAGGAAACACCATATATTTT. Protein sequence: CASSEFLGNTIYF.

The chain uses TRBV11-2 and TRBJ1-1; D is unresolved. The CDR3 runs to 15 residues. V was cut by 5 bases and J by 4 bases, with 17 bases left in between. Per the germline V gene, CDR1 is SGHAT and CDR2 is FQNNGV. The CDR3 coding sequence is TGTGCCAGCAGCCCATCACTTCCGGGCCGCACTGAAGCTTTCTTT. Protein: CASSPSLPGRTEAFF.

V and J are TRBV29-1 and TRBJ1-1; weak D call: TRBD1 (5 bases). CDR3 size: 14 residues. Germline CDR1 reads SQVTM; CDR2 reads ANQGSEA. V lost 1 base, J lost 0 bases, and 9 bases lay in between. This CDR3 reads CSVEGGALNTEAFF. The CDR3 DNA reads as TGCAGCGTTGAAGGAGGGGCCCTGAACACTGAAGCTTTCTTT.

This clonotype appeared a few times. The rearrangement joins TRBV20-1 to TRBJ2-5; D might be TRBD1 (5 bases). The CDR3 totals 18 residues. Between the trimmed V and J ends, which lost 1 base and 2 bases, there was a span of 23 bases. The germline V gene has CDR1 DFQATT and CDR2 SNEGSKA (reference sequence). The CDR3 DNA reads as TGCAGTGCTAGAGTTGGAGCAGGTGGAGAGTGGACACAAGAGACCCAGTACTTC. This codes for CSARVGAGGEWTQETQYF.

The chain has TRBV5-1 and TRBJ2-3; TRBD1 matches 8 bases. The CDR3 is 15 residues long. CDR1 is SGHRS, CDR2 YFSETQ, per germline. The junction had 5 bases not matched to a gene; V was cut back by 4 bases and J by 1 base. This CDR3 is CASSNRGAGTDTQYF. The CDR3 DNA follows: TGCGCCAGCAGCAACAGGGGGGCTGGCACAGATACGCAGTATTTT.

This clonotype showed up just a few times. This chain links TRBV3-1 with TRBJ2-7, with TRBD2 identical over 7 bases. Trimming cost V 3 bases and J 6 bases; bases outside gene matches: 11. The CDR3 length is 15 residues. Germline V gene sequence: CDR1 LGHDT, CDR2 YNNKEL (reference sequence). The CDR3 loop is CASSQTGIGRFEQYF. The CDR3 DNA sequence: TGTGCCAGCAGCCAGACGGGGATCGGGAGGTTCGAGCAGTACTTC.

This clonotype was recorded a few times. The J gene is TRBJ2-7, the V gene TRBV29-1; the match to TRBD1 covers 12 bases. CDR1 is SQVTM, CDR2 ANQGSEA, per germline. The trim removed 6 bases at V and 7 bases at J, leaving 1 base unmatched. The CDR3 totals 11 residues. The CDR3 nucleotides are TGCAGCGTGGGACAGGGGGCAGAGCAGTACTTC. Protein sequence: CSVGQGAEQYF.

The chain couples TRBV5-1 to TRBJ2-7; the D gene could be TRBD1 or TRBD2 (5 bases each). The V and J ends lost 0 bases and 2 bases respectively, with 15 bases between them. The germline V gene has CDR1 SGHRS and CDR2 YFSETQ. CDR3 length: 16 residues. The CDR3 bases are TGCGCCAGCAGCTTGGCCGTTGGGACGTTGACCTACGAGCAGTACTTC. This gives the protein CASSLAVGTLTYEQYF.

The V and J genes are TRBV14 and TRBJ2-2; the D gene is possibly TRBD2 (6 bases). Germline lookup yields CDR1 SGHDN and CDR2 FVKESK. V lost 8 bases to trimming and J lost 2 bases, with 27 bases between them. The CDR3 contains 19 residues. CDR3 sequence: CASCPLGGASDYNTGELFF. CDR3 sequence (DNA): TGTGCCAGCTGTCCTCTCGGAGGGGCTAGCGACTATAACACCGGGGAGCTGTTTTTT. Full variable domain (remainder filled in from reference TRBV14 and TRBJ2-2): EAGVTQFPSHSVIEKGQTVTLRCDPISGHDNLYWYRRVMGKEIKFLLHFVKESKQDESGMPNNRFLAERTGGTYSTLKVQPAELEDSGVYFCASCPLGGASDYNTGELFFGEGSRLTVL.

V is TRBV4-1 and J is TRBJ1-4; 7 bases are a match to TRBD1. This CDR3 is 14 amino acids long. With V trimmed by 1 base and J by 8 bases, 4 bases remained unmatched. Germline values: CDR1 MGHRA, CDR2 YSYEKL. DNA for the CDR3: TGCGCCAGCAGCCAAGTAGGGGGCAAGGAAAAACTGTTTTTT. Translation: CASSQVGGKEKLFF.

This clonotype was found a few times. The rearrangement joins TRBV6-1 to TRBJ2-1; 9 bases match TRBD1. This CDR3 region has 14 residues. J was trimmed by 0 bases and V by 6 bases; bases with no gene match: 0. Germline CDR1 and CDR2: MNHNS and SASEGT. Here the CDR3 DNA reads TGTGCCAGCAGGGGACAGGGCTCCTACAATGAGCAGTTCTTC. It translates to CASRGQGSYNEQFF.

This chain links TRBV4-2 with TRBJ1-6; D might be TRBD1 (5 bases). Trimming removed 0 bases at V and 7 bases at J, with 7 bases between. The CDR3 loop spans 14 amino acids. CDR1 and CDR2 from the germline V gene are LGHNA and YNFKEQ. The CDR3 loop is CASSQEGGNSPLHF. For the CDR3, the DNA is TGTGCCAGCAGCCAAGAGGGGGGGAATTCACCCCTCCACTTT.